The present T cell receptor beta chain was sequenced within a study of CD8 T cells in Susac syndrome. Study-level background: Among sequenced Susac syndrome patients, roughly six had active disease and under ten were in remission.

This CDR3 has 11 residues. V lost 8 bases and J lost 8, with 11 bases in between. Germline V CDR1 and CDR2: LNHDA, SQIVND (reference sequence). The RNA input was roughly 0.45 to 1 ug, and it was reverse transcribed with random hexamers. One entry per CDR3 protein results from TCRdb running MiXCR on the immunoSEQ multiplex PCR reads. The sample comprises under 200,000 distinct CDR3 sequences, 75% to 95% of which are singletons, and 0.085% to 0.09% rests with the top ten. Material: CD4+ T cells from PBMCs. This TCR derives from a human donor with Susac syndrome. V and J are TRBV19 and TRBJ2-3, with D perhaps matching TRBD2 (5 bases). CDR3 nucleotides: TGTGCCAGTGGGCTCCGGGGTACGCAGTATTTT. It encodes CASGLRGTQYF.